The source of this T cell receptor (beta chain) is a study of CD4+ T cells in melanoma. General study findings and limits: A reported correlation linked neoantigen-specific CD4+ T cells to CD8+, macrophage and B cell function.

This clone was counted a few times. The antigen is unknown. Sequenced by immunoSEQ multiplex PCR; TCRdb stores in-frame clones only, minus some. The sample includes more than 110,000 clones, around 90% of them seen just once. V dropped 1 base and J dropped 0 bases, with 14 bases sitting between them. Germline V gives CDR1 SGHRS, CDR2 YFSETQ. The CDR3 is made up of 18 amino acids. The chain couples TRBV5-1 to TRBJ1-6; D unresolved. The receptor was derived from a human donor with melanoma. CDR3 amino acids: CASSLYLGDYSYNSPLHF. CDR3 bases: TGCGCCAGCAGCTTGTATCTTGGGGATTACTCCTATAATTCACCCCTCCACTTT.